The 11 T cell receptor beta chains below all came from one sample that was sequenced in a study of blood T cell repertoires in COVID-19. Sequencing used immunoSEQ multiplex PCR; TCRdb keeps in-frame clones, though not all of them. The table shows roughly 240,000 clones, with 70% to 85% occurring only once. The sequencing input was peripheral blood. The receptors shown here come from a man aged 40-55 years who had recovered from COVID-19.

V gene TRBV10-1 combines with J gene TRBJ1-1, with D perhaps matching TRBD1 (5 bases). The V gene's germline CDR1 is WNHNN and CDR2 SYGVQD (reference sequence). CDR3 size: 14 residues. The V end was cut by 0 bases, the J end by 6 bases, with 11 bases between. CDR3 nucleotides: TGCGCCAGCAGTGAGTCGATAGGGGATCCTGAAGCTTTCTTT. It encodes CASSESIGDPEAFF.

The V gene is TRBV5-1, the J gene TRBJ2-7; 8 bases map to TRBD2. V was pared by 3 bases and J by 3 bases, with 11 bases of the junction left unmatched. The CDR3 loop spans 16 amino acids. CDR1 is SGHRS and CDR2 is YFSETQ in the germline V gene. Here the CDR3 DNA reads TGCGCCAGCAGCTGGGCTACTAGCGGCACTTACTACGAGCAGTACTTC. Protein sequence: CASSWATSGTYYEQYF.

J is TRBJ2-3 and V is TRBV9; D is undetermined. V was cut by 4 bases and J by 5 bases, with 8 bases left in between. The V gene's germline CDR1 is SGDLS and CDR2 YYNGEE. This CDR3 spans 12 amino acids. In DNA, the CDR3 is TGTGCCAGCAGCACGAACGGAGATACGCAGTATTTT. It is translated as CASSTNGDTQYF.

The genes are TRBV12-5 and TRBJ1-6, with a possible D match to TRBD1 (6 bases). V was pared by 5 bases and J by 6 bases, with 14 bases between. The CDR3 is 15 residues long. Germline V gives CDR1 LGHNT, CDR2 FRNRAP. As DNA, the CDR3 is TGTGCTAGTGGTCCTGGACAGCTGTTTAATTCACCCCTCCACTTT. Translating it yields CASGPGQLFNSPLHF.

The CDR3 sequence is CASSYRLPGFGETQYF. The CDR3 DNA reads as TGTGCCAGCAGCTATAGGTTGCCAGGGTTCGGAGAGACCCAGTACTTC. The genes are TRBV5-6 and TRBJ2-5; TRBD1 is a possible D gene (5 bases). This CDR3 contains 16 residues. The germline V and J ends were trimmed by 3 bases and 4 bases, with 19 bases remaining between them. CDR1 and CDR2 (germline): SGHDT, YYEEEE.

This chain links TRBV7-8 with TRBJ2-1, with a tentative D call TRBD1 (7 bases). Germline loops: CDR1 SGHVS, CDR2 FQNEAQ. There are 15 residues in the CDR3. V lost 5 bases, J lost 6 bases, and 17 bases lay in between. CDR3 protein: CASSTRGVVINEQFF. The CDR3 DNA is TGTGCCAGCAGCACCAGGGGGGTTGTTATCAATGAGCAGTTCTTC.

The chain couples TRBV24-1 to TRBJ2-3, with D unresolved. This CDR3 has 15 amino acids. CDR1 and CDR2 (germline): KGHDR, SFDVKD. V lost 5 bases and J 1 base, leaving 12 bases between the germline ends. CDR3 coding DNA: TGTGCCACCAGTGGCGGCACGGGTCGCACAGATACGCAGTATTTT. This encodes CATSGGTGRTDTQYF.

This clone has only a few counts. J is TRBJ1-2 and V is TRBV30; 8 nucleotides match TRBD1. In germline, CDR1 is GTSNPN, CDR2 SVGIG (reference sequence). V lost 3 bases, J lost 8 bases, and 11 bases stayed unmatched. The CDR3 has 14 amino acids. CDR3 loop: CAWRQTQDREGYTF. CDR3 sequence (DNA): TGTGCCTGGAGGCAAACCCAGGACAGGGAGGGCTACACCTTC.

This clone appeared a single time. The chain links TRBV11-3 to TRBJ2-3; 13 nucleotides align to TRBD2. This CDR3 spans 15 amino acids. V shed 6 bases, J shed 2 bases, and the junction held 2 bases outside the gene matches. The germline V gene encodes CDR1 SGHNT and CDR2 YENEEA. CDR3 bases: TGTGCCAGCAGTACTAGCGGGGGGGTCACAGATACGCAGTATTTT. Protein sequence: CASSTSGGVTDTQYF.

V is TRBV9 and J is TRBJ2-1, with 9 bases that match TRBD2. V lost 3 bases, J lost 7 bases, and 14 bases stayed unmatched. CDR1 is SGDLS and CDR2 is YYNGEE in the germline V gene. The CDR3 totals 17 residues. CDR3 sequence: CASSALDGGGAWNEQFF. CDR3 nucleotide sequence: TGTGCCAGCAGCGCTCTGGATGGCGGGGGGGCTTGGAATGAGCAGTTCTTC.

CDR3 in amino acids: CSVGGMGGQPQHF. CDR3 DNA sequence: TGCAGCGTTGGGGGCATGGGGGGTCAGCCCCAGCATTTT. The chain couples TRBV29-1 to TRBJ1-5; a possible D gene is TRBD1 (5 bases). This CDR3 contains 13 residues. The V and J ends lost 4 bases and 6 bases respectively, with 13 bases between them. Germline V gene sequence: CDR1 SQVTM, CDR2 ANQGSEA. The full variable domain, its missing parts supplied by reference TRBV29-1 and TRBJ1-5, is SAVISQKPSRDICQRGTSLTIQCQVDSQVTMMFWYRQQPGQSLTLIATANQGSEATYESGFVIDKFPISRPNLTFSTLTVSNMSPEDSSIYLCSVGGMGGQPQHFGDGTRLSIL.